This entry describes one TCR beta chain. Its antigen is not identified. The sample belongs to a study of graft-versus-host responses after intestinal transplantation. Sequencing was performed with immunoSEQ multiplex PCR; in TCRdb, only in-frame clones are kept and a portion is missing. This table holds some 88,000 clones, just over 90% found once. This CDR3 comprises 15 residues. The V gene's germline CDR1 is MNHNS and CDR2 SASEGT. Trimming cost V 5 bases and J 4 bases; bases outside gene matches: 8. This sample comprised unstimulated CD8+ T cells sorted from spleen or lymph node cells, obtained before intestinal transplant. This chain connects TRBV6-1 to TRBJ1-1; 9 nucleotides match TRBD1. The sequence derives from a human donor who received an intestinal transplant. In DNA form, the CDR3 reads TGTGCCAGCAGTACACGGGACAGGGTCGGCACTGAAGCTTTCTTT. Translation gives CASSTRDRVGTEAFF.